The 29 T cell receptor beta chains presented below share a single source sample, sequenced in a study of blood T cell repertoires in COVID-19. The protocol was immunoSEQ multiplex PCR, while the TCRdb copy is restricted to in-frame clones and leaves out a portion. The sample has 150,000 to 180,000 clones, 80% seen once. The sample comprised peripheral blood. Every receptor here comes from a man between 60 and 75 years old with acute or convalescent COVID-19.

This clone was recorded a few times. The chain is built from TRBV5-6 and TRBJ1-1; D uncertain. Germline assignment: CDR1 SGHDT and CDR2 YYEEEE. The CDR3 extends over 13 amino acids. Deletions cut 1 base from V and 3 bases from J, with 7 bases between. DNA of the CDR3: TGTGCCAGCAGCTTGAACCGGGACACTGAAGCTTTCTTT. Translating gives CASSLNRDTEAFF.

V gene TRBV4-1 combines with J gene TRBJ1-3; no clear D gene. Germline CDR1 reads MGHRA; CDR2 reads YSYEKL. The CDR3 covers 13 residues. V was trimmed by 4 bases and J by 7 bases, leaving 11 bases between them. The CDR3 reads CASSPMRWNTIYF. The CDR3 DNA follows: TGCGCCAGCAGCCCGATGAGGTGGAACACCATATATTTT.

The chain combines TRBV15 with TRBJ2-1; a weak D match, TRBD2 (6 bases). Trimming cost V 0 bases and J 4 bases, with 13 bases left between them. Germline V lookup: CDR1 LNHNV, CDR2 YYDKDF (reference sequence). CDR3 length equals 16 residues. DNA for the CDR3: TGTGCCACCAGCAGAGATAAACTAGCTAAATACAATGAGCAGTTCTTC. This encodes CATSRDKLAKYNEQFF.

The chain recombines TRBV7-9 with TRBJ1-6; the match to TRBD1 covers 7 bases. The CDR3 has 15 amino acids. The germline V gene encodes CDR1 SEHNR and CDR2 FQNEAQ (reference sequence). V gave up 5 bases and J gave up 7 bases; unmatched junction bases: 8. The CDR3 loop reads CASSPRQGSNSPLHF. DNA for the CDR3: TGTGCCAGCAGCCCGAGACAGGGAAGCAATTCACCCCTCCACTTT.

The chain uses TRBV24-1 and TRBJ2-1; 8 bases line up with TRBD1. CDR3 size: 20 residues. V lost 1 base to trimming and J lost 6 bases; unmatched junction nucleotides: 19. Germline V gene sequence: CDR1 KGHDR, CDR2 SFDVKD. The CDR3 DNA is TGTGCCACCAGTGATTTAGGTAAAAGGGGGCGGACAGGGAGTGCCAATGAGCAGTTCTTC. Encoded protein: CATSDLGKRGRTGSANEQFF.

This clone was detected only once. The chain is built from TRBV6-1 and TRBJ1-2; 7 bases are a match to TRBD1. Germline V gene lookup returns CDR1 MNHNS and CDR2 SASEGT. CDR3 length: 17 amino acids. V shed 0 bases and J 4 bases; nucleotides not matched to a gene: 11. As DNA, the CDR3 is TGTGCCAGCAGTGAAGCGCCAGGGGGTGGGGGAGCCTATGGCTACACCTTC. Its translation: CASSEAPGGGGAYGYTF.

The chain is built from TRBV28 and TRBJ2-6; D ambiguous. The CDR3 length is 13 residues. V was pared by 3 bases and J by 5 bases, with 5 bases between. In germline, CDR1 is MDHEN, CDR2 SYDVKM. CDR3 bases: TGTGCCAGCAGTTTTATCTGGGCCAACGTCCTGACTTTC. Its protein product is CASSFIWANVLTF.

This clone has just a few counts. The rearrangement links TRBV5-4 to TRBJ1-2; D may be TRBD1 (5 bases). The CDR3 is 14 residues long. The germline V gene encodes CDR1 SGHNT and CDR2 YYREEE (reference sequence). Deletions cut 3 bases from V and 2 bases from J, with 11 bases between. The CDR3: CASSWGRGNYGYTF. CDR3 sequence (DNA): TGTGCCAGCAGCTGGGGCCGTGGCAACTATGGCTACACCTTC. Filled out from reference TRBV5-4 and TRBJ1-2, the complete variable domain reads ETGVTQSPTHLIKTRGQQVTLRCSSQSGHNTVSWYQQALGQGPQFIFQYYREEENGRGNFPPRFSGLQFPNYSSELNVNALELDDSALYLCASSWGRGNYGYTFGSGTRLTVV.

This clone appeared a few times. Other DNA sequences in this sample translate to the same CDR3. The V gene is TRBV6-5, the J gene TRBJ2-5; 8 bases match TRBD2. V was clipped by 2 bases and J by 5 bases; unmatched bases: 4. CDR3 length: 14 residues. CDR1 is MNHEY and CDR2 is SVGAGI in the germline V gene. The CDR3 DNA reads as TGTGCCAGCAGTTACCGGGGGGGCGGCGAGACCCAGTACTTC. Its protein is CASSYRGGGETQYF.

The V gene is TRBV4-1, the J gene TRBJ1-3; no reliable D call. CDR1 is MGHRA and CDR2 is YSYEKL in the germline V gene. The CDR3 is 14 residues long. Trimming took off 2 bases at V and 0 bases at J, with 5 bases between the two ends. The CDR3 coding sequence is TGCGCCAGCAGCCAATCCGGCTCTGGAAACACCATATATTTT. This gives the protein CASSQSGSGNTIYF.

The rearrangement joins TRBV29-1 to TRBJ1-3; D unresolved. Between the trimmed V and J ends, which lost 7 bases and 1 base, there was a span of 11 bases. Germline values: CDR1 SQVTM, CDR2 ANQGSEA. There are 13 residues in the CDR3. DNA for the CDR3: TGCAGCGGGCGGTCCGCTTCTGGAAACACCATATATTTT. Its translation is CSGRSASGNTIYF.

The gene calls are TRBV9 and TRBJ1-2; 10 bases are a match to TRBD1. Germline V CDR1 and CDR2: SGDLS, YYNGEE. The trim removed 0 bases at V and 8 bases at J, leaving 4 bases unmatched. This CDR3 spans 14 amino acids. This CDR3 is CASSVGDRGEGYTF. In DNA form, the CDR3 reads TGTGCCAGCAGCGTAGGGGACAGGGGAGAGGGCTACACCTTC.

V is TRBV5-1 and J is TRBJ2-2; D might be TRBD1 (6 bases). V was clipped by 5 bases and J by 4 bases, with 12 bases between them. The CDR3 length is 14 residues. In germline, CDR1 is SGHRS, CDR2 YFSETQ. In DNA, the CDR3 is TGCGCCAGCAGTGCCGGGACACCCACCGGGGAGCTGTTTTTT. It is translated as CASSAGTPTGELFF. Variable domain in full (rest from reference TRBV5-1 and TRBJ2-2): KAGVTQTPRYLIKTRGQQVTLSCSPISGHRSVSWYQQTPGQGLQFLFEYFSETQRNKGNFPGRFSGRQFSNSRSEMNVSTLELGDSALYLCASSAGTPTGELFFGEGSRLTVL.

This chain connects TRBV25-1 to TRBJ2-7; 10 bases are shared with TRBD1. CDR1 is MGHDK and CDR2 is SYGVNS in the germline V gene. CDR3 length: 16 residues. Trimming took 7 bases from V and 4 from J; bases not matched to a gene: 13. The CDR3 loop reads CASTPRGTGAPYEQYF. CDR3 in DNA: TGTGCCAGCACCCCACGAGGGACAGGGGCACCTTACGAGCAGTACTTC.

The rearrangement joins TRBV13 to TRBJ2-3, with 10 bases aligning to TRBD1. Germline V CDR1 and CDR2: PRHDT, FYEKMQ (reference sequence). The CDR3 spans 16 residues. V lost 10 bases, J lost 3 bases, and 13 bases stayed unmatched. The CDR3 nucleotides read TGTGCCACCACCCGCTCGGGACAGGGGCTTACAGATACGCAGTATTTT. This translates into CATTRSGQGLTDTQYF.

The chain links TRBV7-9 to TRBJ1-1, with 9 positions matching TRBD1. The germline CDR1 and CDR2 sequences are SEHNR and FQNEAQ (reference sequence). V was clipped by 1 base and J by 1 base; unmatched bases: 10. The length of the CDR3 is 18 residues. CDR3 DNA sequence: TGTGCCAGCAGCTTAGGATTCGGGACAGGGAGGGGGAACACTGAAGCTTTCTTT. Translation gives CASSLGFGTGRGNTEAFF.

This chain links TRBV29-1 with TRBJ2-5, with 8 bases lining up with TRBD1. Looked up from germline, CDR1 is SQVTM and CDR2 is ANQGSEA. V shed 4 bases and J 5 bases; nucleotides not matched to a gene: 6. There are 13 residues in the CDR3. Here the CDR3 DNA reads TGCAGCGTTGGCTCCAGGGGGCGGGAGACCCAGTACTTC. Its translation: CSVGSRGRETQYF.

The chain combines TRBV10-3 with TRBJ2-1, with a possible D match to TRBD1 (5 bases). Deletions cut 2 bases from V and 6 bases from J, with 5 bases between. The CDR3 spans 12 residues. Germline CDR1 reads ENHRY; CDR2 reads SYGVKD. CDR3 loop: CAISERGNEQFF. CDR3 DNA sequence: TGTGCCATCAGTGAGAGGGGCAATGAGCAGTTCTTC.

As to this clone: One end of the junction does not line up with germline, which may come from a read error. Distinct nucleotide sequences in the sample also encode this CDR3. The rearrangement links TRBV2 to TRBJ1-4; TRBD1 agrees at 8 bases. From germline, CDR1 is SNHLY and CDR2 FYNNEI. This CDR3 comprises 16 residues. CDR3 coding DNA: TGTGCCAGCAGAGAAGGACAGGGTCGGACTAATGAAAAACTGTTTTTT. This sequence encodes CASREGQGRTNEKLFF.

The genes are TRBV28 and TRBJ2-3; TRBD1 is a possible D gene (6 bases). The length of the CDR3 is 14 residues. V was clipped by 1 base and J by 4 bases, with 9 bases between them. Germline V CDR1 and CDR2: MDHEN, SYDVKM. As DNA, the CDR3 is TGTGCCAGCAGTTTATACAGGGCGGCAGATACGCAGTATTTT. Translation: CASSLYRAADTQYF.

V gene TRBV7-2 combines with J gene TRBJ1-2; possible D gene TRBD1, 6 bases. Trimming removed 5 bases from V and 4 bases from J, with 23 bases in between. This CDR3 spans 17 amino acids. Germline V gives CDR1 SGHTA, CDR2 FQGNSA. The CDR3 loop is CASSSRGGGRPGYGYTF. The DNA for the CDR3 is TGTGCCAGCAGCAGCCGAGGGGGGGGTAGACCCGGCTATGGCTACACCTTC.

Comment on this clone: At one of its ends the junction is not consistent with the germline gene, which may arise from a read error. The chain combines TRBV7-7 with TRBJ2-1, with TRBD2 as a possible D gene (6 bases). This CDR3 is 15 amino acids long. Per the germline V gene, CDR1 is SSHAT and CDR2 is FNYEAQ (reference sequence). The CDR3 loop reads CASSLAPSVYNEQFF. In nucleotides, the CDR3 is TGTGCTAGCAGCTTAGCCCCTAGCGTCTACAATGAGCAGTTCTTC.

The count of this clone is one. The genes are TRBV4-2 and TRBJ1-2; 7 positions agree with TRBD1. Trimming removed 1 base from V and 4 bases from J; junction bases left unmatched: 6. The CDR3 runs 15 residues. From germline, CDR1 is LGHNA and CDR2 YNFKEQ. For the CDR3, the DNA is TGTGCCAGCAGCCAAGCTAACAGGGGCGGCTATGGCTACACCTTC. Its translation is CASSQANRGGYGYTF.

The CDR3 bases are TGTGCCAGCAAGGGGGGTGGCGGGGGCCTGAACACCGGGGAGCTGTTTTTT. This codes for CASKGGGGGLNTGELFF. The chain links TRBV28 to TRBJ2-2; D may be TRBD2 (7 bases). The germline CDR1 and CDR2 sequences are MDHEN and SYDVKM. Trimming removed 7 bases from V and 1 base from J, with 19 bases in between. The CDR3 consists of 17 residues.

The V and J genes are TRBV5-5 and TRBJ2-3; D is perhaps TRBD1 (6 bases). The CDR3 has 14 residues. Germline CDR1 reads SGHKS; CDR2 reads YYEKEE (reference sequence). Trimming removed 2 bases from V and 0 bases from J, with 7 bases in between. CDR3 in DNA: TGTGCCAGCAGCTTTCAGGGGAGCACAGATACGCAGTATTTT. Protein: CASSFQGSTDTQYF. The variable domain in full, with the rest retrieved from reference TRBV5-5 and TRBJ2-3, is DAGVTQSPTHLIKTRGQQVTLRCSPISGHKSVSWYQQVLGQGPQFIFQYYEKEERGRGNFPDRFSARQFPNYSSELNVNALLLGDSALYLCASSFQGSTDTQYFGPGTRLTVL.

This clone came up a few times. The rearrangement uses TRBV7-9 and TRBJ2-6, with 8 bases lining up with TRBD1. The CDR3 sequence is 18 residues long. Germline V gene lookup returns CDR1 SEHNR and CDR2 FQNEAQ (reference sequence). J lost 2 bases, V lost 5 bases, and 11 bases had no gene match. CDR3 amino acids: CASSQGAYRGAGANVLTF. CDR3 in DNA: TGTGCCAGCAGCCAGGGGGCCTACCGAGGCGCTGGGGCCAACGTCCTGACTTTC.

DNA of the CDR3: TGTGCCAGCAGCTTAGATCCAGCGGCAGCTTATGGCTACACCTTC. Translating gives CASSLDPAAAYGYTF. The V and J genes are TRBV11-2 and TRBJ1-2; no clear D gene. V was trimmed by 0 bases and J by 5 bases, leaving 13 bases between them. The CDR3 has 15 residues. Looked up from germline, CDR1 is SGHAT and CDR2 is FQNNGV.

This clone has a handful of counts. The rearrangement uses TRBV5-4 and TRBJ2-1; 13 bases fit TRBD2. This CDR3 has 15 amino acids. Germline loops: CDR1 SGHNT, CDR2 YYREEE (reference sequence). J gave up 7 bases and V 1 base, and 2 bases lay outside the gene matches. CDR3 sequence: CASSLKTSGGNEQFF. The CDR3 nucleotides are TGTGCCAGCAGCTTGAAGACTAGCGGGGGGAATGAGCAGTTCTTC.

The V call is TRBV12-3 or TRBV12-4, the J call TRBJ1-2, with unresolved D. The CDR3 is made up of 12 amino acids. With 4 bases removed from V and 6 bases from J, the gap between germline ends came to 9 bases. DNA for the CDR3: TGTGCCAGCAGTTCCGCACAGCATGGCTACACCTTC. Protein sequence: CASSSAQHGYTF.